This T cell receptor (beta chain) derives from a study of OX40 agonist ivuxolimab in advanced cancers. Whole-study findings and limits: Partial responders receiving 0.1-3.0 mg/kg showed among the lowest clonal expansion. In CD8+ T cells, expanded clones were on average more numerous than in CD4+.

Germline V lookup: CDR1 MNHNY, CDR2 SVGAGI (reference sequence). This CDR3 contains 14 residues. Germline trimming cut 2 bases from V and 6 bases from J; bases unmatched to any gene: 7. Drawing of blood for sampling happened at baseline, at cycle 4 day 1, and at cycle 7 day 1. About this clone: Its matching antigen is unknown.

Here immunoSEQ multiplex PCR was the method, and the copy in TCRdb shows in-frame clones only, minus some. The repertoire includes more than 65,000 clones, roughly 85% of them detected once, and about 17% sits in the top ten. The chain employs TRBV6-6 and TRBJ2-7; 7 nucleotides match TRBD1. The specimen was CD4+ or CD8+ T cells sorted from blood, collected in a trial of the OX40 agonist ivuxolimab. The TCR was taken from an adult with an advanced solid tumor such as melanoma, head and neck, liver or kidney cancer. Here the CDR3 DNA reads TGTGCCAGCAGTTACGGTAGGGGGCTTGGCGAGCAGTACTTC. This encodes CASSYGRGLGEQYF.